The 19 T cell receptor beta chains listed next were all sequenced from one sample in a study of cytomegalovirus exposure and HLA in healthy donors. 60 Vbeta and 13 Jbeta primers were used in PCR. The table came from immunoSEQ multiplex PCR; TCRdb's copy has only in-frame clones and leaves some out. The repertoire includes roughly 58,000 clones, around 83% of them detected once, and 1.6% sits in the top ten. The sequenced sample consisted of PBMCs. Every receptor here comes from a human donor in good health.

V usage is TRBV6-4 and J usage is TRBJ2-3; possible D gene TRBD1, 5 bases. V lost 0 bases and J 4 bases, leaving 11 bases between the germline ends. CDR1 MRHNA and CDR2 SNTAGT come from the germline V gene. The CDR3 spans 15 residues. The CDR3 DNA follows: TGTGCCAGCAGTGACTCGAAGGGGTCCCCAGATACGCAGTATTTT. Translating gives CASSDSKGSPDTQYF.

This rearrangement joins TRBV4-1 to TRBJ1-4; no reliable D call. Germline lookup yields CDR1 MGHRA and CDR2 YSYEKL. The CDR3 spans 14 residues. V shed 0 bases and J shed 8 bases, with 10 bases lying between them. The CDR3 sequence is CASSQEVQSEKLFF. In nucleotides, the CDR3 is TGCGCCAGCAGCCAAGAGGTTCAGTCGGAAAAACTGTTTTTT.

This clone occurred a few times. The chain uses TRBV28 and TRBJ2-5; no clear D. The J call may be incorrect, as the DNA end agrees better with TRBJ2-7. Germline CDR1 reads MDHEN; CDR2 reads SYDVKM. The CDR3 is made up of 11 amino acids. For the CDR3, the DNA is TGTGCCAGCAGTTTTATATACGAGCAGTACTTC. As protein: CASSFIYEQYF.

The rearrangement links TRBV10-3 to TRBJ1-1; 8 bases are a match to TRBD1. Unmatched junction bases numbered 1, after V lost 4 bases and J lost 0 bases. CDR1 and CDR2 (germline): ENHRY, SYGVKD. The CDR3 contains 14 residues. CDR3 protein: CAISADRVNTEAFF. The CDR3 nucleotides are TGTGCCATCAGTGCGGACAGGGTGAACACTGAAGCTTTCTTT.

V usage is TRBV18 and J usage is TRBJ2-7; 9 bases are a match to TRBD2. The germline CDR1 and CDR2 sequences are KGHSH and LQKENI. CDR3 length: 15 residues. J was trimmed by 3 bases and V by 3 bases; bases with no gene match: 6. CDR3 DNA sequence: TGTGCCAGCTCACCGAATCCTAGCGGGGACTACGAGCAGTACTTC. Its protein is CASSPNPSGDYEQYF. Combining the CDR3 with reference TRBV18 and TRBJ2-7 gives the whole variable domain NAGVMQNPRHLVRRRGQEARLRCSPMKGHSHVYWYRQLPEEGLKFMVYLQKENIIDESGMPKERFSAEFPKEGPSILRIQQVVRGDSAAYFCASSPNPSGDYEQYFGPGTRLTVT.

This chain joins TRBV15 and TRBJ1-1; 7 bases agree with TRBD1. This CDR3 has 14 amino acids. CDR1 is LNHNV and CDR2 is YYDKDF in the germline V gene (reference sequence). V lost 0 bases to trimming and J lost 5 bases; unmatched junction nucleotides: 3. The CDR3 nucleotides read TGTGCCACCAGCAGAGATAAGACAGGGACTGAAGCTTTCTTT. Protein product: CATSRDKTGTEAFF. The variable domain in full, completed from reference TRBV15 and TRBJ1-1, reads DAMVIQNPRYQVTQFGKPVTLSCSQTLNHNVMYWYQQKSSQAPKLLFHYYDKDFNNEADTPDNFQSRRPNTSFCFLDIRSPGLGDTAMYLCATSRDKTGTEAFFGQGTRLTVV.

V usage is TRBV30 and J usage is TRBJ2-1; 13 bases fit TRBD2. Germline loops: CDR1 GTSNPN, CDR2 SVGIG (reference sequence). CDR3 length: 15 residues. The V segment lost 0 bases and the J segment 5 bases; nucleotides outside the gene matches: 1. CDR3 nucleotide sequence: TGTGCCTGGAGTGTAGGGACTAGCGGGGACAATGAGCAGTTCTTC. Its translation is CAWSVGTSGDNEQFF.

The chain joins TRBV7-2 to TRBJ2-5; TRBD1 is a possible D gene (6 bases). V was shortened by 2 bases and J by 5 bases, with 15 bases between the two germline ends. The CDR3 runs to 15 residues. Germline CDR1 is SGHTA and CDR2 is FQGNSA. This chain's CDR3 is CASSLRTVSLETQYF. CDR3 nucleotides: TGTGCCAGCAGCTTACGGACAGTCAGTCTGGAGACCCAGTACTTC.

The chain has TRBV4-1 and TRBJ1-2; D gene uncertain. Trimming shortened V by 0 bases and J by 4 bases, and 9 bases separated the two germline ends. CDR3 length equals 14 residues. Germline V lookup: CDR1 MGHRA, CDR2 YSYEKL. CDR3 in amino acids: CASSQEEGFYGYTF. As DNA, the CDR3 is TGCGCCAGCAGCCAAGAGGAGGGATTCTATGGCTACACCTTC.

This chain uses TRBV2 with TRBJ1-1; tentatively, D is TRBD1 (5 bases). CDR3 length: 14 amino acids. From germline, CDR1 is SNHLY and CDR2 FYNNEI. The V gene lost 4 bases and the J gene lost 0 bases, with 9 bases spanning the gap. The CDR3 nucleotides read TGTGCCAGCAGTGGGGCAGGGCTGAACACTGAAGCTTTCTTT. Residues: CASSGAGLNTEAFF.

Details on this clone: One junction end disagrees with the germline gene, perhaps due to a read error. The V gene is TRBV7-9, the J gene TRBJ1-5; D perhaps matches TRBD1 (5 bases). The CDR3 covers 14 residues. The germline V gene encodes CDR1 SEHNR and CDR2 FQNEAQ (reference sequence). The CDR3 nucleotides are TGTTCCAGCAGCCCTCGGACACTTAATCAGCCCCAGCATTTT. Translating it yields CSSSPRTLNQPQHF. The whole variable domain, remainder taken from reference TRBV7-9 and TRBJ1-5, is DTGVSQNPRHKITKRGQNVTFRCDPISEHNRLYWYRQTLGQGPEFLTYFQNEAQLEKSRLLSDRFSAERPKGSFSTLEIQRTEQGDSAMYLCSSSPRTLNQPQHFGDGTRLSIL.

The gene calls are TRBV4-1 and TRBJ2-5, with 10 nucleotides matching TRBD1. Gene TRBJ2-7 matches the end of the DNA better, so the J call may be wrong. This CDR3 is built from 17 residues. From germline, CDR1 is MGHRA and CDR2 YSYEKL. The CDR3: CASSQAPPGQGSGEQYF. The CDR3 bases are TGCGCCAGCAGCCAAGCCCCCCCGGGACAGGGGTCTGGCGAGCAGTACTTC.

This clone has only one observation. The chain carries TRBV4-3 and TRBJ1-3; no clear D. The V gene's germline CDR1 is LGHNA and CDR2 YSLEER. The CDR3 runs 15 residues. The V end was cut by 0 bases, the J end by 2 bases, with 8 bases between. The CDR3 DNA sequence: TGCGCCAGCAGCCAAGACGGAGGGCCTGGAAACACCATATATTTT. As protein: CASSQDGGPGNTIYF.

V usage is TRBV9 and J usage is TRBJ2-1, with 9 nucleotides matching TRBD2. Germline V lookup: CDR1 SGDLS, CDR2 YYNGEE. CDR3 length: 17 amino acids. Germline trimming cut 3 bases from V and 8 bases from J; bases unmatched to any gene: 15. CDR3 residues: CASSAPGVAGGPDEQFF. CDR3 DNA sequence: TGTGCCAGCAGCGCGCCGGGGGTGGCGGGAGGGCCTGATGAGCAGTTCTTC.

The rearrangement uses TRBV7-8 and TRBJ1-1, with D possibly TRBD1 on 6 matching bases. Trimming took off 3 bases at V and 7 bases at J, with 9 bases between the two ends. This CDR3 contains 12 residues. Germline assignment: CDR1 SGHVS and CDR2 FQNEAQ. CDR3 bases: TGTGCCAGCAGCTTTACAGGGAGTGAAGCTTTCTTT. Its protein product is CASSFTGSEAFF.

This clone was seen more than once but under ten times. V and J are TRBV7-8 and TRBJ2-4; the D gene is possibly TRBD2 (6 bases). The CDR3 runs to 16 residues. Looked up from germline, CDR1 is SGHVS and CDR2 is FQNEAQ. V was trimmed by 0 bases and J by 0 bases, leaving 9 bases between them. CDR3 amino acids: CASSLAPGLAKNIQYF. The CDR3 DNA follows: TGTGCCAGCAGCTTAGCTCCGGGACTAGCCAAAAACATTCAGTACTTC.

This clone was seen a few times. The rearrangement joins TRBV6-1 to TRBJ2-7; a possible D gene is TRBD2 (5 bases). Germline lookup yields CDR1 MNHNS and CDR2 SASEGT. Trimming removed 6 bases from V and 2 bases from J, with 17 bases in between. This CDR3 spans 15 amino acids. The CDR3 sequence is CASRQRTDTPYEQYF. The CDR3 region has the DNA TGTGCCAGCAGGCAGCGGACCGATACCCCCTACGAGCAGTACTTC.

The genes are TRBV4-3 and TRBJ1-3, with D possibly being TRBD1 (6 bases). The CDR3 covers 16 residues. Germline values: CDR1 LGHNA, CDR2 YSLEER. The V gene lost 3 bases and the J gene lost 8 bases, with 20 bases spanning the gap. The CDR3 coding sequence is TGCGCCAGCAGCCAGCTGACAGGTACGCGTTGGGACACCATATATTTT. It codes for CASSQLTGTRWDTIYF.

The rearrangement uses TRBV30 and TRBJ2-3; 9 bases align to TRBD1. The CDR3 covers 12 residues. V shed 2 bases and J 9 bases; nucleotides not matched to a gene: 3. Germline CDR1 reads GTSNPN; CDR2 reads SVGIG (reference sequence). CDR3: CAWSSGTGTQYF. CDR3 bases: TGTGCCTGGAGTTCCGGGACAGGGACGCAGTATTTT. Full variable domain (rest looked up from reference TRBV30 and TRBJ2-3): SQTIHQWPATLVQPVGSPLSLECTVEGTSNPNLYWYRQAAGRGLQLLFYSVGIGQISSEVPQNLSASRPQDRQFILSSKKLLLSDSGFYLCAWSSGTGTQYFGPGTRLTVL.